Listed here are 5 T cell receptor beta chains from one sample, sequenced in a study of control samples from healthy donors and cancer patients. TCRdb's table, derived via immunoSEQ multiplex PCR, lists solely in-frame clones and lacks some. The table lists about 200,000 clones, with under 2.5% in the top ten. Sample: blood. These receptors were collected from a woman under 40 in good health.

The chain recombines TRBV5-4 with TRBJ2-5, with 10 bases lining up with TRBD1. Germline V CDR1 and CDR2: SGHNT, YYREEE (reference sequence). This CDR3 region has 19 residues. After removal of 4 bases from V and 4 bases from J, the junction contained 19 bases not matched to a gene. The chain's CDR3 is CASSQRRQGADVMRETQYF. As DNA, the CDR3 is TGTGCCAGCAGCCAAAGAAGACAGGGGGCGGACGTGATGCGAGAGACCCAGTACTTC.

The chain employs TRBV2 and TRBJ1-2, with 7 positions matching TRBD1. J gave up 5 bases and V 8 bases, and 20 bases lay outside the gene matches. The CDR3 consists of 17 residues. Germline loops: CDR1 SNHLY, CDR2 FYNNEI. The CDR3 is CASGSESATGRKYGYTF. DNA for the CDR3: TGTGCCAGCGGAAGCGAATCGGCGACAGGGAGGAAGTATGGCTACACCTTC.

The V gene is TRBV14, the J gene TRBJ1-2; D gene unclear. The CDR3 has 14 amino acids. Trimming took 2 bases from V and 8 from J, leaving 15 bases between them. The germline V gene encodes CDR1 SGHDN and CDR2 FVKESK. CDR3 sequence (DNA): TGTGCCAGCAGCCAACTTTGGGGTGGAAAGGGCTACACCTTC. Its protein product is CASSQLWGGKGYTF.

V and J are TRBV7-2 and TRBJ1-6; TRBD1 matches at 7 bases. Germline CDR1 SGHTA, CDR2 FQGNSA. The CDR3 is 13 residues long. V lost 5 bases and J lost 7; bases outside the gene matches: 2. The CDR3 coding sequence is TGTGCCAGCAGCGCGACAGGGAATTCACCCCTCCACTTT. Translated: CASSATGNSPLHF.

The rearrangement joins TRBV19 to TRBJ2-3, with D possibly being TRBD1 or TRBD2 (5 bases each). CDR1 LNHDA and CDR2 SQIVND come from the germline V gene (reference sequence). CDR3 length: 14 amino acids. V lost 3 bases and J lost 3, with 10 bases in between. The CDR3 loop is CASSMGRETDTQYF. For the CDR3, the DNA is TGTGCCAGTAGTATGGGCAGGGAGACAGATACGCAGTATTTT. The variable domain in full, completed from reference TRBV19 and TRBJ2-3, reads DGGITQSPKYLFRKEGQNVTLSCEQNLNHDAMYWYRQDPGQGLRLIYYSQIVNDFQKGDIAEGYSVSREKKESFPLTVTSAQKNPTAFYLCASSMGRETDTQYFGPGTRLTVL.